This T cell receptor (beta chain) was sequenced in a study of blood T cell repertoires in COVID-19. Study-level information: The origin of the acute and convalescent COVID-19 samples was the United States, Italy and Spain. PBMCs, B-cell-depleted T cells, or T cells were the source of the cDNA or gDNA that made up the material.

In Seattle, patients joined the study during active infection and were tracked longitudinally. V lost 2 bases and J lost 6, with 13 bases in between. This CDR3 region has 14 residues. Germline V gene lookup returns CDR1 SGHTA and CDR2 FQGTGA. Original processing methods: Estimated nucleated cell counts came from reference gene primer amplification. The data were produced by immunoSEQ multiplex PCR, yet TCRdb's version contains in-frame clones alone and is incomplete. V, J and clone size are taken as reported in that table, and D and trimming were inferred from the DNA itself. The repertoire holds 150,000 or so clones, with approximately 86% as singletons.

Sequencing was performed on peripheral blood. This receptor was taken from a woman aged 40 to 50 with COVID-19, enrolled during active disease. The rearrangement uses TRBV7-3 and TRBJ2-5; D is possibly TRBD1 (6 bases). In nucleotides, the CDR3 is TGTGCCAGCAGCTTAGGGGCAGGGGCGCAGACCCAGTACTTC. Its translation: CASSLGAGAQTQYF.